The 9 T cell receptor beta chains in this list originate from one sample, sequenced in a study of control samples from healthy donors and cancer patients. Sequencing used immunoSEQ multiplex PCR; TCRdb keeps in-frame clones, though not all of them. This table has more than 75,000 clones, about 90% appearing once. Sample: PBMCs. The receptors stem from a woman aged 60-75 years with head and neck cancer.

The chain links TRBV6-5 to TRBJ1-6; 7 bases map to TRBD1. Trimming took 5 bases from V and 9 from J; bases not matched to a gene: 10. The CDR3 is 15 amino acids. CDR1 and CDR2 (germline): MNHEY, SVGAGI. CDR3 nucleotides: TGTGCCAGCAGTCTTGAGGGGGCGATGGTTTCACCCCTCCACTTT. Its translation: CASSLEGAMVSPLHF.

V usage is TRBV6-1 and J usage is TRBJ2-3; 7 nucleotides align to TRBD2. CDR1 and CDR2 (germline): MNHNS, SASEGT. The CDR3 is 14 amino acids. Losses at the gene ends were 2 bases for V and 1 base for J; bases not matched to a gene: 0. DNA of the CDR3: TGTGCCAGCAGTGAACTAGCGGGCACAGATACGCAGTATTTT. It encodes CASSELAGTDTQYF.

The gene calls are TRBV7-3 and TRBJ2-2, with 9 bases identical to TRBD2. Germline-derived CDR1 and CDR2 are SGHTA and FQGTGA. The CDR3 covers 17 residues. J was trimmed by 6 bases and V by 5 bases; bases with no gene match: 13. The CDR3: CASSRRAGGPGAGELFF. For the CDR3, the DNA is TGTGCCAGCAGCCGCCGGGCGGGAGGGCCGGGGGCCGGGGAGCTGTTTTTT.

This clone was recorded a few times. The chain couples TRBV7-2 to TRBJ1-1; D gene unclear. The V gene's germline CDR1 is SGHTA and CDR2 FQGNSA. This CDR3 spans 18 amino acids. V lost 2 bases and J 0 bases, leaving 19 bases between the germline ends. The CDR3 coding sequence is TGTGCCAGCAGCTTACCCGCCTGGGCCCCAAGATTGAACACTGAAGCTTTCTTT. Encoded protein: CASSLPAWAPRLNTEAFF.

This chain connects TRBV18 to TRBJ1-3; 8 bases are a match to TRBD1. CDR3 size: 14 residues. Trimming cost V 3 bases and J 7 bases; bases outside gene matches: 5. CDR1 and CDR2 (germline): KGHSH, LQKENI. The CDR3 nucleotides are TGTGCCAGCTCACCCGGGACAGGCGGGAACACCATATATTTT. Its protein product is CASSPGTGGNTIYF.

The chain has TRBV24-1 and TRBJ2-1, with 11 bases identical to TRBD2. The CDR3 loop spans 16 amino acids. Losses at the gene ends were 7 bases for V and 6 bases for J; bases not matched to a gene: 10. The germline CDR1 and CDR2 sequences are KGHDR and SFDVKD. CDR3 amino acids: CATSNLLAGGSNEQFF. The CDR3 DNA reads TGTGCCACCAGCAATCTTCTAGCGGGAGGTAGCAATGAGCAGTTCTTC.

The chain employs TRBV15 and TRBJ1-3; no firm D call. CDR3 length: 16 residues. Germline V gene data show CDR1 as LNHNV and CDR2 as YYDKDF (reference sequence). Trimming took 6 bases from V and 0 from J, leaving 15 bases between them. DNA for the CDR3: TGTGCCACCAGTAAGTCGAGGGCCAACTCTGGAAACACCATATATTTT. It specifies CATSKSRANSGNTIYF.

A single count supports this clone. This chain links TRBV6-1 with TRBJ2-7; D not resolved. Trimming shortened V by 2 bases and J by 0 bases, and 8 bases separated the two germline ends. The V gene's germline CDR1 is MNHNS and CDR2 SASEGT. The CDR3 loop spans 14 amino acids. The CDR3 coding sequence is TGTGCCAGCAGTGAAAAGGGATCCTCCTACGAGCAGTACTTC. It yields the protein CASSEKGSSYEQYF.

The chain couples TRBV5-1 to TRBJ1-6; D is unclear. This CDR3 has 13 amino acids. Trimming cost V 7 bases and J 6 bases, with 11 bases left between them. Per germline, CDR1 SGHRS and CDR2 YFSETQ. Here the CDR3 reads CASQPGSNSPLHF. DNA for the CDR3: TGCGCCAGCCAACCGGGGTCTAATTCACCCCTCCACTTT.